This TCR beta chain originates from a study of identical twins. This clonotype was recorded a few times. The ends lost 4 bases at V and 6 bases at J; junction bases unmatched: 3. The CDR3 spans 14 residues. Via MiXCR, TCRdb re-called the 5' RACE reads, giving one row per CDR3 protein. The repertoire holds 350,000 to 450,000 distinct CDR3 sequences, with under 20% as singletons. This chain links TRBV12-3 or TRBV12-4 with TRBJ2-2; 9 bases are a match to TRBD1. Sequencing was performed on naive T cells sorted from blood. This clonotype was obtained from a man aged 50-59 years in good health. CDR3 region: CASSSRDRAGELFF. CDR3 nucleotide sequence: TGTGCCAGCAGTTCCCGGGACAGGGCCGGGGAGCTGTTTTTT.